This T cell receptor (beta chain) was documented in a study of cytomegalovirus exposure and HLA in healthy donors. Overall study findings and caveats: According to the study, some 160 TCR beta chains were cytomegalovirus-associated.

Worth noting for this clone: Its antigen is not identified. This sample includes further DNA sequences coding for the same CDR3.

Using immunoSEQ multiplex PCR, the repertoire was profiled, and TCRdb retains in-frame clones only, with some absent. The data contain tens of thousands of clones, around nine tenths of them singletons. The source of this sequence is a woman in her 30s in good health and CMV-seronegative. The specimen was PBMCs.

The CDR3 bases are TGTGCCAGCAGCGCACCTAGCGATAGCTCTTACGAGCAGTACTTC. Its translation is CASSAPSDSSYEQYF. The rearrangement joins TRBV4-2 to TRBJ2-7; D is possibly TRBD2 (6 bases). CDR3 length: 15 amino acids. CDR1 LGHNA and CDR2 YNFKEQ come from the germline V gene. Trimming cost V 5 bases and J 4 bases, with 18 bases left between them.